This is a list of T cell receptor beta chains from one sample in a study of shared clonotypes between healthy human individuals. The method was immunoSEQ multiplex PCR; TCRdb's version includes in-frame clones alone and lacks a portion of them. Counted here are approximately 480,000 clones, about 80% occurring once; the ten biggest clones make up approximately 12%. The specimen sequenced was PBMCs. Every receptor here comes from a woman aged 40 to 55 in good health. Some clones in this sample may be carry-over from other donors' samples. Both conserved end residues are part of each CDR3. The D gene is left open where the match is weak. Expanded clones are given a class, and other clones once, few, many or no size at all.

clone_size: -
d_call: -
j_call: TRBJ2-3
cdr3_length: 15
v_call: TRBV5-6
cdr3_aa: CASSFGEGFTDTQYF
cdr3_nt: TGTGCCAGCAGCTTCGGTGAAGGATTCACAGATACGCAGTATTTT

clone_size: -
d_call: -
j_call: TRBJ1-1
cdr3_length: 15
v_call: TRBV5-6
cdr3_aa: CASSARYRVGTEAFF
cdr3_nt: TGTGCCAGCAGCGCGCGTTACAGGGTTGGCACTGAAGCTTTCTTT

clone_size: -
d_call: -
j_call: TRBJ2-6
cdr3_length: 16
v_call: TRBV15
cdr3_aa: CATSRGGSSGANVLTF
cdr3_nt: TGTGCCACCAGCAGAGGTGGATCCTCTGGGGCCAACGTCCTGACTTTC

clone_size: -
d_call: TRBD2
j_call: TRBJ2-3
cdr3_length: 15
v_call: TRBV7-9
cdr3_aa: CASSGLAGGTDTQYF
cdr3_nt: TGTGCCAGCAGCGGACTAGCGGGTGGCACAGATACGCAGTATTTT

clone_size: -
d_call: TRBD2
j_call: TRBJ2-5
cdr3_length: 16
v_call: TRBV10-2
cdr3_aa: CASRGTSGRPWETQYF
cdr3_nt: TGCGCCAGCAGAGGGACTAGCGGGCGGCCATGGGAGACCCAGTACTTC

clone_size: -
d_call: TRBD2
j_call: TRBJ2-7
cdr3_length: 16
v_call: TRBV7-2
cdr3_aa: CASSLSAGAGIYEQYF
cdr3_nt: TGTGCCAGCAGCTTATCCGCGGGAGCGGGAATTTACGAGCAGTACTTC

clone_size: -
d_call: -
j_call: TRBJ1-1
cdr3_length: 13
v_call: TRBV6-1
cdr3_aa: CASKGPENTEAFF
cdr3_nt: TGTGCCAGCAAGGGCCCAGAGAACACTGAAGCTTTCTTT

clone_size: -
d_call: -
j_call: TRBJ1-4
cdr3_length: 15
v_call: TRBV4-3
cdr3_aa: CASSLGALLNEKLFF
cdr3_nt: TGCGCCAGCAGCCTGGGGGCCCTTCTAAATGAAAAACTGTTTTTT

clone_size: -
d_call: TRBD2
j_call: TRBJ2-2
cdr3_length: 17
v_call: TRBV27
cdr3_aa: CASSLFRTSGNTGELFF
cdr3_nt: TGTGCCAGCAGTTTATTCCGGACTAGCGGGAACACCGGGGAGCTGTTTTTT

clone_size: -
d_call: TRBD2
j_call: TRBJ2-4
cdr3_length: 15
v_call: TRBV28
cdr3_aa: CASSPGPNGGNIQYF
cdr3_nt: TGTGCCAGCAGTCCGGGACCAAACGGGGGGAACATTCAGTACTTC

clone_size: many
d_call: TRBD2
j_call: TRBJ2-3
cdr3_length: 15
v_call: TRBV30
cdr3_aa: CAWRDLAGERDTQYF
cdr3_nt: TGTGCCTGGAGGGACCTAGCGGGAGAAAGAGATACGCAGTATTTT

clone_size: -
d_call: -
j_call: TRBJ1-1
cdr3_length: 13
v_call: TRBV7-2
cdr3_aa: CASSPTFSTEAFF
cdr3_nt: TGTGCCAGCAGCCCAACTTTTAGCACTGAAGCTTTCTTT

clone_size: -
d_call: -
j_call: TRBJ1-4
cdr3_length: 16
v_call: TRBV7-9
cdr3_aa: CASSLGEGATNEKLFF
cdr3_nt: TGTGCCAGCAGCTTAGGGGAGGGTGCCACTAATGAAAAACTGTTTTTT

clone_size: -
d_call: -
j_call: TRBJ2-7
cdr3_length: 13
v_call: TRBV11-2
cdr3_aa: CASSPLASYEQYF
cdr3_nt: TGTGCCAGCAGCCCCCTAGCCTCCTACGAGCAGTACTTC

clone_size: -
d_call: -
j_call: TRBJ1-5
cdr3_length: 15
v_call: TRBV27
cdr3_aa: CASTLYGDPNQPQHF
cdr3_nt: TGTGCCAGCACCCTCTATGGGGATCCTAATCAGCCCCAGCATTTT

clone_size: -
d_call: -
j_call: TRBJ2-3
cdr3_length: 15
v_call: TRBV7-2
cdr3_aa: CASSSRRGNTDTQYF
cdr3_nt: TGTGCCAGCAGCTCCAGAAGAGGGAACACAGATACGCAGTATTTT

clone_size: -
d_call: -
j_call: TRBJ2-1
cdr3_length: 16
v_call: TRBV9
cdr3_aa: CASSVTTGTIYNEQFF
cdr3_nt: TGTGCCAGCAGCGTAACGACGGGGACGATCTACAATGAGCAGTTCTTC